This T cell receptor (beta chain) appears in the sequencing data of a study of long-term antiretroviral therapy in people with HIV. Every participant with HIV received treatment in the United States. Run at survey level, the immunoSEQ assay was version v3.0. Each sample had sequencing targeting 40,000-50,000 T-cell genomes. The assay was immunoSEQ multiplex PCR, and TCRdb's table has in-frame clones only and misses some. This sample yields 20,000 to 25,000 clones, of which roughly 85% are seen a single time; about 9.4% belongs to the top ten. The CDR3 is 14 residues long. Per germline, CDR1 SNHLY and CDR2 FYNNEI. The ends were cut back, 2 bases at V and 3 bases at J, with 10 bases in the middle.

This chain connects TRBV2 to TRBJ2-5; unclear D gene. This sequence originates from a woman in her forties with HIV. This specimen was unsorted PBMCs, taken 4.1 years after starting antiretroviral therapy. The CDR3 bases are TGTGCCAGCAGTGAATCCCTCTGGAAAGAGACCCAGTACTTC. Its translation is CASSESLWKETQYF.